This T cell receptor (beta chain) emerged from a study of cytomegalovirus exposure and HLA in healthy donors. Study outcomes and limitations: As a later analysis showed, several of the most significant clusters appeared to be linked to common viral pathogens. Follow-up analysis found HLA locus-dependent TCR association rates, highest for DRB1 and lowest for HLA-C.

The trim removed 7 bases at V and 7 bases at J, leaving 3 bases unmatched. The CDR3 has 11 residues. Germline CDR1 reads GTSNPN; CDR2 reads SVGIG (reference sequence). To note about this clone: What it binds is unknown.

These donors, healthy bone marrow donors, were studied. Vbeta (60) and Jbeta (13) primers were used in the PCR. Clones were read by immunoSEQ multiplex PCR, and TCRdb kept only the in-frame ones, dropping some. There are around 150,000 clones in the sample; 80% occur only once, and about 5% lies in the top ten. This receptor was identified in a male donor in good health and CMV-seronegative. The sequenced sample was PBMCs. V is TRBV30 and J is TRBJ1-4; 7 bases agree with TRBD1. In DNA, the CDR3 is TGTGCCTCCGGGACAGCTGAAAAACTGTTTTTT. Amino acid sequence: CASGTAEKLFF.